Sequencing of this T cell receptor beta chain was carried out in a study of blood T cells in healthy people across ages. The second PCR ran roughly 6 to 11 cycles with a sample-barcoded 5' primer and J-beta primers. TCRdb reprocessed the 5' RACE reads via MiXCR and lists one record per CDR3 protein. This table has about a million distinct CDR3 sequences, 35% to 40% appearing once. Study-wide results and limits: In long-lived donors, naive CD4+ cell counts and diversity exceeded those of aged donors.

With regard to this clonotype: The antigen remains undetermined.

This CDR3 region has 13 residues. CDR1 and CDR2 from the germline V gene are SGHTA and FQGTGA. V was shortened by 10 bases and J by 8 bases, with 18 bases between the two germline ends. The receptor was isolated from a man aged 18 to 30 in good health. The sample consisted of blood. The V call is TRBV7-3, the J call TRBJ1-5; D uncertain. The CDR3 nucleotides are TGTGCCACCAATTATGGTCTTTATGAGCCCCAGCATTTT. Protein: CATNYGLYEPQHF. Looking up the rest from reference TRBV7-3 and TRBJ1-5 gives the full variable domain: GAGVSQTPSNKVTEKGKYVELRCDPISGHTALYWYRQSLGQGPEFLIYFQGTGAADDSGLPNDRFFAVRPEGSVSTLKIQRTERGDSAVYLCATNYGLYEPQHFGDGTRLSIL.